The clone carrying this T cell receptor (beta chain) turned up a few times. The target antigen is unknown. This entry belongs to a study of blood T cells in healthy people across ages. Study background: The template switching approach captured approximately one barcoded beta molecule for every two T cells. Study-wide points: The recorded TCR beta diversity per million T cells decreased in a roughly linear manner with age.

Together with a sample-barcoded 5' primer, a J-beta primer mix was included in a second PCR lasting roughly 7 to 11 cycles. TCRdb analysed the 5' RACE reads with MiXCR anew, one entry per CDR3 protein. The sample carries about 1.8 million distinct CDR3 sequences, about 50% recorded once. This CDR3 region has 15 residues. The V end lost 6 bases, the J end lost 0 bases, and 14 bases lay between the germline ends. The germline gives CDR1 DFQATT, CDR2 SNEGSKA (reference sequence). The sample consisted of blood. J is TRBJ1-4 and V is TRBV20-1, with a weak D call TRBD1 (6 bases). The TCR was taken from a woman in her forties in good health. CDR3 sequence (DNA): TGCAGTGCCTCAAAGACAGGCTCAACTAATGAAAAACTGTTTTTT. It yields the protein CSASKTGSTNEKLFF.